The 2 T cell receptor beta chains below all came from one sample that was sequenced in a study of sequential checkpoint blockade in melanoma. Documented treatment: randomized to nivolumab then ipilimumab (arm A) or the reverse (arm B). Measured with immunoSEQ multiplex PCR; TCRdb has only the in-frame clones, and not every one. The sample yields about 21,000 clones, approximately 30% seen once. Source: tumor tissue (inferred from file names), taken from a patient given nivolumab and ipilimumab in sequence. These receptors were obtained from a human donor with melanoma.

The chain links TRBV18 to TRBJ2-1, with 9 bases matching TRBD1. V trimming: 4 bases; J trimming: 4 bases; junction bases outside the gene matches: 5. The germline CDR1 and CDR2 sequences are KGHSH and LQKENI. CDR3 length: 15 amino acids. This CDR3 reads CASSQGQGPYNEQFF. CDR3 sequence (DNA): TGTGCCAGCTCACAGGGACAGGGCCCTTACAATGAGCAGTTCTTC.

The chain couples TRBV5-1 to TRBJ2-2, with 7 bases that match TRBD2. The CDR3 loop spans 14 amino acids. The trim removed 7 bases at V and 0 bases at J, leaving 3 bases unmatched. Germline values: CDR1 SGHRS, CDR2 YFSETQ. The CDR3 DNA reads TGCGCCAGCTGGGCGGGAGCGAACACCGGGGAGCTGTTTTTT. This encodes CASWAGANTGELFF.